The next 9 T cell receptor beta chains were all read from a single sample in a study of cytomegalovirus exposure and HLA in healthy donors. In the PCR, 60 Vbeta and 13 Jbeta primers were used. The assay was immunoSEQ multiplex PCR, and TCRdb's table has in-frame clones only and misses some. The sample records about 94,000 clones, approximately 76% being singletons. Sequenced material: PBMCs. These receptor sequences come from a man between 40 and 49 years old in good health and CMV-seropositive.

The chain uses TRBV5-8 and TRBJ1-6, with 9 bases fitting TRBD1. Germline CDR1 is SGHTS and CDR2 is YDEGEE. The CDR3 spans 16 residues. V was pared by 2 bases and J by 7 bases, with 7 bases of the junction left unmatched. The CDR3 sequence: CASSLFRQGDNSPLHF. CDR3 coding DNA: TGTGCCAGCAGCTTATTCAGACAGGGGGACAATTCACCCCTCCACTTT.

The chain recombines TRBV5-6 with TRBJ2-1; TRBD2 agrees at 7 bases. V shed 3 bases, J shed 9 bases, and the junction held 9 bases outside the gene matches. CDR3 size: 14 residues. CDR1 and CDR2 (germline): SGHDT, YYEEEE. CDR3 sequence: CASSYGGSRGEQFF. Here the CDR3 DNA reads TGTGCCAGCAGCTATGGCGGGAGTAGGGGTGAGCAGTTCTTC.

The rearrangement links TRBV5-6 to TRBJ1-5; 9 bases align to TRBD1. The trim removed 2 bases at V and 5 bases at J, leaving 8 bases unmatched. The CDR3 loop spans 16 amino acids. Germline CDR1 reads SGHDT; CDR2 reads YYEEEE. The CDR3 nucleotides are TGTGCCAGCAGCTTTCCCCCGGACAGGGGTGATCAGCCCCAGCATTTT. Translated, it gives CASSFPPDRGDQPQHF.

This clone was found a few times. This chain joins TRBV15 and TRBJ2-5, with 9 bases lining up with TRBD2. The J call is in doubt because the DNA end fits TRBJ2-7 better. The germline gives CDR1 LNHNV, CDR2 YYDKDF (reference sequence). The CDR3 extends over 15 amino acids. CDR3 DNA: TGTGCCACCAGCAGAGTGAGCGGGGGGTCCTACGAGCAGTACTTC. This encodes CATSRVSGGSYEQYF.

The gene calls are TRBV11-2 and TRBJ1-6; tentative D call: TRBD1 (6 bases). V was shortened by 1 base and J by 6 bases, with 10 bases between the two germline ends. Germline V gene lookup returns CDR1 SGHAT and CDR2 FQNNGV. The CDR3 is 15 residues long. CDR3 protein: CASSLAPGVNSPLHF. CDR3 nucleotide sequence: TGTGCCAGCAGCTTAGCCCCAGGGGTTAATTCACCCCTCCACTTT. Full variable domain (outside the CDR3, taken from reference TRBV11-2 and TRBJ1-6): EAGVAQSPRYKIIEKRQSVAFWCNPISGHATLYWYQQILGQGPKLLIQFQNNGVVDDSQLPKDRFSAERLKGVDSTLKIQPAKLEDSAVYLCASSLAPGVNSPLHFGNGTRLTVT.

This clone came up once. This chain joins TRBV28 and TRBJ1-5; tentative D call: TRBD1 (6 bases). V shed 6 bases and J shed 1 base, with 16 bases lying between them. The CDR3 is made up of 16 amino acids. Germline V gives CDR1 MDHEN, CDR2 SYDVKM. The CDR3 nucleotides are TGTGCCAGCAGCCCCGTGAGACAGGAGAGCAATCAGCCCCAGCATTTT. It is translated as CASSPVRQESNQPQHF.

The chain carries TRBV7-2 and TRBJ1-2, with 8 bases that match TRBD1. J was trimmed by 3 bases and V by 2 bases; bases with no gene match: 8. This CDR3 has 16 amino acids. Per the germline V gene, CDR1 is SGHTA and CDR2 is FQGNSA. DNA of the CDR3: TGTGCCAGCAGCTTAAACACCGGGACAGGCTACTATGGCTACACCTTC. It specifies CASSLNTGTGYYGYTF.

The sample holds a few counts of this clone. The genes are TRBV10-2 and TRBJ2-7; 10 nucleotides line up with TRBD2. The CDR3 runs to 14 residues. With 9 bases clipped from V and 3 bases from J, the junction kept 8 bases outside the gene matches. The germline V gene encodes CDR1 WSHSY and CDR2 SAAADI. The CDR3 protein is CASTGTSDIYEQYF. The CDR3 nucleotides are TGCGCCAGTACAGGGACTAGCGATATCTACGAGCAGTACTTC.

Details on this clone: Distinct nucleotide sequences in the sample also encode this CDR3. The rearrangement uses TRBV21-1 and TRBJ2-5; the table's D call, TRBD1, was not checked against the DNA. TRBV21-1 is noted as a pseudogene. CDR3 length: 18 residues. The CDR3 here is CASSKGRDRTHCGETQYF. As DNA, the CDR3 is TGTGCCAGCAGCAAAGGACGGGACAGGACCCACTGCGGAGAGACCCAGTACTTC.